This T cell receptor beta chain was recovered during a study of T cells expressing NK-cell markers (dated by TCRdb to 2020 to 2021). For the wider study: Fewer than ten donors provided sorted CD3+CD56+NKG2C+, CD3+CD56+NKG2C- and CD3+CD56-NKG2C+ T-cell subsets, whose TCR beta-chain repertoires were profiled. Among the eight sequenced donors, only one was HCMV-seronegative, while the other seven were HCMV-seropositive. Libraries were sequenced as 2 x 150 bp reads on Illumina HiSeq 2000/2500, MiSeq or NextSeq. All eight donors whose samples were sequenced were randomly selected healthy volunteers, three of them men and five women. Paper-wide results and their limitations: Those dominant clonotypes were again the most abundant among CD3+CD56-NKG2C+ cells in a few donors, at about 25-60.1%. Whether the expanded NKG2C-expressing T cell clones were specific for HCMV antigens was left unclear. In 5 to 7 donors, the dominant CD3+CD56+NKG2C+ clonotypes were found to rank among the top 10 CD8+ clonotypes and to make up roughly 1.0-7.0% of CD8+ T cells.

According to the germline V gene, CDR1 reads SGHDT and CDR2 reads YYEEEE. The CDR3 contains 12 residues, cysteine and phenylalanine counted. DNA is not recorded here. Instrument used: Illumina HiSeq 2000. TCR beta cDNA libraries were prepared using 5'RACE template switching, which introduced a universal primer site and unique molecular identifiers. Priming for cDNA synthesis came from the TCR beta constant segment, and two successive PCR amplification steps followed. As for how the authors treated the data: MIGEC handled demultiplexing of the reads and grouping by UMI, while MiTCR was used to assemble and quantify clonotypes. To exclude erroneous sequences, only TCR cDNA sequences supported by at least two reads were retained. The tcR package was used for downstream repertoire analysis, with clonotypes matched between fractions based on CDR3 nucleotide sequence plus V segment. VDJmatch was used to annotate antigen specificity against VDJdb, with one amino acid substitution in CDR3 permitted. After reprocessing by TCRdb, each CDR3 protein sequence is one entry, and no DNA is given. The V and J calls and clone size come from TCRdb's table, not from the authors' own analysis. This sample's table carries 200,000 to 300,000 distinct CDR3 sequences. 4% to 5% of the sample is held by the ten biggest clonotypes.

About this clonotype itself: Its antigen is currently not known.

A commercial ELISA kit detecting HCMV-specific IgG in serum was used to determine HCMV serostatus. Peripheral blood mononuclear cells were isolated from blood by Ficoll density gradient centrifugation. The source material was blood T cells: a sorted CD56 or NKG2C T cell subset, CD4+ or CD8+ T cells, or bulk PBMC T cells (not recorded which). This chain is built from TRBV5-6 and TRBJ2-5. The receptor comes from a woman between 18 and 75 years old in good health. The CDR3 protein sequence reads: CASSLFMKTQYF.